This TCR beta chain derives from a study of cytomegalovirus exposure and HLA in healthy donors. PCR employed 60 Vbeta and 13 Jbeta primers. Libraries were prepared by immunoSEQ multiplex PCR; TCRdb keeps only in-frame clonotypes and omits some of them. The sample yields over 85,000 clones, more than 75% seen once. The sample comprised PBMCs. This clonotype was obtained from a man in his forties or fifties in good health and CMV-seronegative.

The CDR3 nucleotides read TGTGCCAGCAGTTTAGGACAGGGACCAGATACGCAGTATTTT. This gives the protein CASSLGQGPDTQYF. The chain is built from TRBV28 and TRBJ2-3; 8 positions agree with TRBD1. Germline V gene lookup returns CDR1 MDHEN and CDR2 SYDVKM. Trimming took 2 bases from V and 4 from J; bases not matched to a gene: 2. The CDR3 has 14 amino acids.